The 6 T cell receptor beta chains presented below share a single source sample, sequenced in a study of blood T cell repertoires in COVID-19. Repertoires were generated with immunoSEQ multiplex PCR, while TCRdb's copy carries only in-frame clones and drops some. The data show 240,000 or so clones, 82% seen once. The sample comprised peripheral blood. The source of these receptors is an older woman with active or convalescent COVID-19.

The chain carries TRBV3-1 (or the pseudogene TRBV3-2) and TRBJ2-2; unclear D gene. Deletions cut 7 bases from V and 2 bases from J, with 14 bases between. CDR1 is LGHDT, CDR2 YNNKEL, per germline (reference sequence). The CDR3 has 15 residues. This CDR3 reads CASNHNMGNTGELFF. Written as DNA, the CDR3 is TGTGCCAGCAACCATAATATGGGCAACACCGGGGAGCTGTTTTTT.

The chain recombines TRBV2 with TRBJ2-6; 9 positions agree with TRBD1. This CDR3 has 19 amino acids. Germline V gene data show CDR1 as SNHLY and CDR2 as FYNNEI. Losses at the gene ends were 4 bases for V and 1 base for J; bases not matched to a gene: 11. The CDR3 DNA reads as TGTGCCAGCAGTGGTCTAGGGACAGGGCGACCTTCTGGGGCCAACGTCCTGACTTTC. Translated, it gives CASSGLGTGRPSGANVLTF.

The chain joins TRBV10-3 to TRBJ2-1, with 8 bases fitting TRBD1. CDR1 and CDR2 (germline): ENHRY, SYGVKD. Trimming at V came to 5 bases and at J to 7 bases, leaving 10 bases not matched to a gene. This CDR3 has 15 residues. CDR3 DNA sequence: TGTGCCATCAGTACCGGACAGGGCCGGGGGAATGAGCAGTTCTTC. It encodes CAISTGQGRGNEQFF.

This chain connects TRBV14 to TRBJ2-1; 10 nucleotides align to TRBD2. Trimming took 0 bases from V and 4 from J; bases not matched to a gene: 3. From germline, CDR1 is SGHDN and CDR2 FVKESK. The CDR3 is made up of 16 amino acids. The DNA for the CDR3 is TGTGCCAGCAGCCAAGAAGCGGGGGGGAGTTACAATGAGCAGTTCTTC. It specifies CASSQEAGGSYNEQFF.

In this sample, this clone turned up once. The gene calls are TRBV7-2 and TRBJ2-3; TRBD2 agrees at 8 bases. This CDR3 contains 16 residues. The germline CDR1 and CDR2 sequences are SGHTA and FQGNSA. V lost 5 bases to trimming and J lost 6 bases; unmatched junction nucleotides: 13. The CDR3 reads CASSLRPAGGFDTQYF. CDR3 nucleotide sequence: TGTGCCAGCAGCCTCCGACCGGCGGGGGGATTTGATACGCAGTATTTT.

The J gene is TRBJ1-4, the V gene TRBV11-2; D is undetermined. V lost 0 bases to trimming and J lost 5 bases, with 4 bases between them. CDR1 and CDR2 (germline): SGHAT, FQNNGV. The length of the CDR3 is 13 residues. CDR3 DNA: TGTGCCAGCAGCTTAGATCCAAATGAAAAACTGTTTTTT. Translation gives CASSLDPNEKLFF.